This T cell receptor (beta chain) was sequenced for a study of CD8 T cell repertoires and HIV-1 epitope variants. Study details: T cells were stimulated with Twenty-five Gag and Nef peptides separately. Controls were a CMV, EBV and flu pool, Ebola AY9, and no peptide. Study conclusions and caveats: Roughly nine TCR beta clonotypes were antigen-specific, 5 to 7 apparently recognizing autologous or escape variants.

V dropped 1 base and J dropped 3 bases, with 21 bases sitting between them. The CDR3 is made up of 18 amino acids. Germline V gene sequence: CDR1 MDHEN, CDR2 SYDVKM. Turning to this clone: Its antigen is not identified.

Survey-depth immunoSEQ sequencing covered TCR beta CDR3 regions. Repertoires were generated with immunoSEQ multiplex PCR, while TCRdb's copy carries only in-frame clones and drops some. The sample yields more than 85,000 clones, around 75% seen once. This sequence was found in a male donor with HIV. The rearrangement uses TRBV28 and TRBJ1-2; D perhaps matches TRBD1 (6 bases). Sequencing was performed on uncultured baseline CD8+ T cells from peripheral blood mononuclear cells (PBMCs). The CDR3 coding sequence is TGTGCCAGCAGTTTATTTAGCTTGGGGGGGGCGCAGGACTATGGCTACACCTTC. Its translation is CASSLFSLGGAQDYGYTF.